The rows below give T cell receptor beta chains drawn from one sample of a study of cytomegalovirus exposure and HLA in healthy donors. Generated by immunoSEQ multiplex PCR, the TCRdb table keeps only in-frame clones and is missing some. Here the sample spans approximately 150,000 clones, more than 80% being singletons. Specimen: PBMCs. The receptors were sampled from a woman younger than 45 in good health and CMV-seropositive. CDR3s include the opening cysteine and the closing phenylalanine or tryptophan. The D gene is left open where the match is weak. Part of the rows lack a size; the others show once, few, many or a class for expanded clones.

d_call,v_call,j_call,clone_size,cdr3_aa,cdr3_nt
.,TRBV9,TRBJ2-3,.,CASSVEGRPPDTQYF,TGTGCCAGCAGCGTAGAGGGGCGCCCGCCAGATACGCAGTATTTT
.,TRBV5-1,TRBJ1-6,.,CASSLSFRDTQAVHF,TGCGCCAGCAGCTTGAGTTTCCGGGACACCCAAGCGGTCCACTTT
.,TRBV7-9,TRBJ2-1,few,CASTSNLGVHEQFF,TGTGCCAGCACTTCCAACCTCGGGGTCCATGAGCAGTTCTTC
TRBD2,TRBV28,TRBJ2-3,.,CASSERGRPLDTQYF,TGTGCCAGCAGTGAGCGGGGGCGCCCCTTGGATACGCAGTATTTT
.,TRBV18,TRBJ1-1,once,CASSPMRVMNTEAFF,TGTGCCAGCTCACCGATGAGGGTCATGAACACTGAAGCTTTCTTT
TRBD1,TRBV5-1,TRBJ2-1,.,CAVKQGNEQFF,TGCGCCGTAAAACAGGGGAATGAGCAGTTCTTC
TRBD1,TRBV19,TRBJ2-1,.,CASNPLDRNNEQFF,TGTGCCAGCAATCCCCTGGACAGGAACAATGAGCAGTTCTTC
TRBD2,TRBV29-1,TRBJ2-1,.,CSVNPLAGSWNEQFF,TGCAGCGTCAACCCTCTAGCGGGGTCCTGGAATGAGCAGTTCTTC
.,TRBV29-1,TRBJ1-1,.,CSVGTPGRGGTEAFF,TGCAGCGTTGGTACCCCAGGGCGGGGTGGCACTGAAGCTTTCTTT
TRBD2,TRBV7-3,TRBJ2-1,.,CASSKHSGGYNEQFF,TGTGCCAGCAGCAAGCATAGCGGGGGCTACAATGAGCAGTTCTTC
.,TRBV7-8,TRBJ2-7,few,CASRLKQAYEQYF,TGTGCCAGCAGGCTAAAGCAGGCATACGAGCAGTACTTC
.,TRBV27,TRBJ1-6,.,CASSLDGNNSPLHF,TGTGCCAGCAGTCTAGACGGAAACAATTCACCCCTCCACTTT
TRBD2,TRBV7-3,TRBJ2-3,.,CASSPLTSGTDTQYF,TGTGCCAGCAGCCCACTGACTAGCGGCACAGATACGCAGTATTTT
.,TRBV10-3,TRBJ1-2,.,CAIMRAANYGYTF,TGTGCCATCATGAGGGCGGCTAACTATGGCTACACCTTC
.,TRBV5-1,TRBJ2-5,.,CASSLYRGETQYF,TGCGCCAGCAGCTTGTACCGGGGAGAGACCCAGTACTTC
.,TRBV7-2,TRBJ2-5,.,CASSPGETQYF,TGTGCCAGCAGCCCCGGGGAGACCCAGTACTTC
TRBD1,TRBV7-9,TRBJ2-2,once,CASSPGQSTGELFF,TGTGCCAGCAGCCCGGGACAGTCAACCGGGGAGCTGTTTTTT
.,TRBV5-8,TRBJ1-1,.,CASSLISGGTEAFF,TGTGCCAGCAGCTTGATATCGGGAGGCACTGAAGCTTTCTTT
.,TRBV5-6,TRBJ1-3,few,CASSLQGGSGNTIYF,TGTGCCAGCAGCTTACAAGGGGGTTCCGGAAACACCATATATTTT
.,TRBV13,TRBJ1-5,.,CASSFSGDQPQHF,TGTGCCAGCAGCTTTTCAGGTGATCAGCCCCAGCATTTT
.,TRBV4-2,TRBJ1-4,.,CASSPTESRSGKLFF,TGTGCCAGCAGCCCCACAGAGAGCCGCTCTGGAAAACTGTTTTTT
.,TRBV6-6,TRBJ1-2,once,CASSYLTDKLYGYTF,TGTGCCAGCAGTTACCTCACGGACAAGCTCTATGGCTACACCTTC
TRBD1,TRBV30,TRBJ2-5,.,CAWSLTGGEETQYF,TGTGCCTGGAGCCTGACAGGGGGGGAAGAGACCCAGTACTTC
.,TRBV5-1,TRBJ2-5,few,CASSWSETQYF,TGCGCCAGCAGCTGGAGTGAGACCCAGTACTTC
TRBD2,TRBV7-2,TRBJ2-3,.,CASSQPSGGEPDTQYF,TGTGCCAGCAGCCAACCTAGCGGGGGGGAACCAGATACGCAGTATTTT
TRBD1,TRBV25-1,TRBJ1-2,.,CASSDFFRDSYGYTF,TGTGCCAGCAGTGACTTCTTCCGGGACAGCTATGGCTACACCTTC
.,TRBV29-1,TRBJ1-2,once,CSVVGDKGGLNYGYTF,TGCAGCGTTGTAGGGGATAAGGGTGGCCTGAACTATGGCTACACCTTC
.,TRBV5-6,TRBJ1-3,.,CASSSYEWNTIYF,TGTGCCAGCAGCTCCTACGAATGGAACACCATATATTTT
TRBD2,TRBV13,TRBJ2-5,.,CASKVAGGQETQYF,TGTGCCAGCAAGGTAGCGGGGGGGCAGGAGACCCAGTACTTC
TRBD2,TRBV11-1,TRBJ2-5,.,CASRGEQKETQYF,TGTGCCAGCCGGGGGGAACAAAAAGAGACCCAGTACTTC
.,TRBV10-2,TRBJ1-5,.,CASKRGGDRPQHF,TGCGCCAGCAAAAGGGGGGGAGACAGGCCCCAGCATTTT
.,TRBV9,TRBJ1-1,.,CASSIQSGTEAFF,TGTGCCAGCAGCATCCAGAGCGGCACTGAAGCTTTCTTT
.,TRBV27,TRBJ2-1,.,CASSLWPGTINNEQFF,TGTGCCAGCAGTTTATGGCCGGGAACCATCAACAATGAGCAGTTCTTC
.,TRBV4-1,TRBJ1-4,.,CASSRVGLGSSEKLFF,TGCGCCAGCAGCCGCGTAGGACTCGGAAGTAGTGAAAAACTGTTTTTT
TRBD1,TRBV13,TRBJ2-3,once,CASSFEGATDTQYF,TGTGCCAGCAGCTTCGAGGGGGCTACAGATACGCAGTATTTT
TRBD1,TRBV28,TRBJ2-5,.,CASSLRGQVGEKETQYF,TGTGCCAGCAGTTTAAGAGGACAGGTCGGTGAGAAAGAGACCCAGTACTTC
TRBD2,TRBV27,TRBJ2-3,.,CASSLSKRGTQYF,TGTGCCAGCAGTTTATCGAAGCGGGGTACGCAGTATTTT
TRBD1,TRBV5-1,TRBJ2-3,.,CASSLSGTGEDTQYF,TGCGCCAGCAGCTTATCCGGGACAGGCGAAGATACGCAGTATTTT
.,TRBV11-2,TRBJ1-1,.,CASSARQVTEAFF,TGTGCCAGCAGCGCTCGACAGGTCACTGAAGCTTTCTTT
.,TRBV7-8,TRBJ1-2,.,CASSLGGRGYTF,TGTGCCAGCAGCTTAGGGGGCAGAGGCTACACCTTC
.,TRBV6-6,TRBJ1-1,.,CASTLIVGAVTEAFF,TGTGCCAGCACCCTAATTGTAGGGGCCGTAACTGAAGCTTTCTTT
.,TRBV27,TRBJ2-1,.,CASRMSSYNEQFF,TGTGCCAGCAGGATGAGTAGTTACAATGAGCAGTTCTTC
.,TRBV6-5,TRBJ1-1,.,CASSYFFSDTEAFF,TGTGCCAGCAGTTATTTCTTTAGCGACACTGAAGCTTTCTTT
.,TRBV9,TRBJ2-1,.,CASTNPLGGREQFF,TGTGCCAGCACCAACCCACTGGGGGGGCGCGAGCAGTTCTTC
TRBD1,TRBV29-1,TRBJ2-7,.,CSVGQVTYEQYF,TGCAGCGTCGGACAGGTCACCTACGAGCAGTACTTC
TRBD1,TRBV7-9,TRBJ1-2,.,CASSSQGDAYGYTF,TGTGCCAGCAGCTCACAGGGGGACGCCTATGGCTACACCTTC
.,TRBV4-2,TRBJ2-5,.,CASSLQIQETQYF,TGTGCCAGCAGCCTACAGATCCAAGAGACCCAGTACTTC
TRBD1,TRBV7-9,TRBJ1-6,.,CASHGTALNSPLHF,TGTGCCAGCCACGGGACAGCCCTTAATTCACCCCTCCACTTT
TRBD1,TRBV6-1,TRBJ2-7,few,CASSGRFGTGIYEQYF,TGTGCCAGCAGTGGGAGGTTCGGGACAGGGATCTACGAGCAGTACTTC
.,TRBV4-1,TRBJ1-2,.,CASSQDNAGMFYGYTF,TGCGCCAGCAGCCAAGATAATGCAGGGATGTTCTATGGCTACACCTTC
.,TRBV15,TRBJ1-4,.,CATSRDRQVWEKLFF,TGTGCCACCAGCAGAGACCGACAGGTTTGGGAAAAACTGTTTTTT